This T cell receptor (beta chain) was obtained from a study of blood T cell repertoires in COVID-19. In the study overall: T cells, B-cell-depleted T cells, or PBMCs supplied cDNA or gDNA.

The germline V gene encodes CDR1 SGHAT and CDR2 FQNNGV. V lost 5 bases and J lost 1, with 23 bases in between. The CDR3 has 18 residues. TCRdb keeps only in-frame clones here, not all; method: immunoSEQ multiplex PCR. The sample contains 150,000 to 200,000 clones, 87% of which appear only once. This chain uses TRBV11-2 with TRBJ1-1, with D maybe TRBD1 (5 bases). Sequenced input: peripheral blood. This receptor was identified in a man aged 60 to 69 with active or convalescent COVID-19. The CDR3 loop reads CASSPPGQYRQWNTEAFF. The CDR3 coding sequence is TGTGCCAGCAGCCCCCCCGGGCAATACAGACAGTGGAACACTGAAGCTTTCTTT. Combining the CDR3 with reference TRBV11-2 and TRBJ1-1 gives the whole variable domain EAGVAQSPRYKIIEKRQSVAFWCNPISGHATLYWYQQILGQGPKLLIQFQNNGVVDDSQLPKDRFSAERLKGVDSTLKIQPAKLEDSAVYLCASSPPGQYRQWNTEAFFGQGTRLTVV.